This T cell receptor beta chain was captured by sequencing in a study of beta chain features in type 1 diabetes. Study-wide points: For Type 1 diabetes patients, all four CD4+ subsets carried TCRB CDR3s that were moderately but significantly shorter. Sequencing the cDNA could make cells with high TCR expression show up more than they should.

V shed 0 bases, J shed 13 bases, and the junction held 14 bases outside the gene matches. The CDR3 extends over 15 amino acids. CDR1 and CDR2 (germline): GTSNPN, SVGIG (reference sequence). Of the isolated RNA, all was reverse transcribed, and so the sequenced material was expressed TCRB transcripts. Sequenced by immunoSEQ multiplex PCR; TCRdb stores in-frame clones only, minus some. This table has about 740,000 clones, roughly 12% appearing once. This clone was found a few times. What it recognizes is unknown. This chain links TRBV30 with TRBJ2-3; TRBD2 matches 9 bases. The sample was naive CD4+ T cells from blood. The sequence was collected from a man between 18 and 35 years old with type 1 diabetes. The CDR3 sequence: CAWSVPGGGAVAKYF. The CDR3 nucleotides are TGTGCCTGGAGTGTCCCCGGCGGGGGGGCTGTCGCAAAGTATTTT.